These 2 T cell receptor beta chains were sequenced from one sample in a study of control samples from healthy donors and cancer patients. Some clones are missing from TCRdb's copy, which holds only in-frame ones; the method was immunoSEQ multiplex PCR. The repertoire holds 55,000 to 75,000 clones, with 70% to 90% as singletons. Sequences were obtained from PBMCs. These receptors were taken from a woman in her forties or fifties with head and neck cancer.

The gene calls are TRBV2 and TRBJ2-3; D may be TRBD1 or TRBD2 (5 bases each). The CDR3 has 15 amino acids. V was trimmed by 7 bases and J by 0 bases, leaving 14 bases between them. The germline CDR1 and CDR2 sequences are SNHLY and FYNNEI. This CDR3 is CASTGQYDSTDTQYF. The DNA of the CDR3 is TGTGCCAGCACGGGGCAATATGACAGCACAGATACGCAGTATTTT.

V gene TRBV28 combines with J gene TRBJ2-7; 12 bases map to TRBD2. CDR3 length: 17 amino acids. J gave up 0 bases and V 3 bases, and 6 bases lay outside the gene matches. The germline CDR1 and CDR2 sequences are MDHEN and SYDVKM. The CDR3 sequence is CASSLTLAGGSSYEQYF. The CDR3 DNA sequence: TGTGCCAGCAGTTTGACACTAGCGGGAGGATCCTCCTACGAGCAGTACTTC.